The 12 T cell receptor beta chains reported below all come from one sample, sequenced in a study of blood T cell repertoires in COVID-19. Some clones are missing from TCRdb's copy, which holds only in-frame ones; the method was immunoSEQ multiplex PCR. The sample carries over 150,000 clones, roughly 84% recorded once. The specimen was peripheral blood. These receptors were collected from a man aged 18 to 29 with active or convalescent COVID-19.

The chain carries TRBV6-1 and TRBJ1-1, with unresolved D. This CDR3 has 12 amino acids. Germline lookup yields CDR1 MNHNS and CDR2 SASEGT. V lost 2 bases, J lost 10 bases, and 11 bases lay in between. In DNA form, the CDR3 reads TGTGCCAGCAGTGAATTTCTCGGCGGAGCTTTCTTT. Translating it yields CASSEFLGGAFF.

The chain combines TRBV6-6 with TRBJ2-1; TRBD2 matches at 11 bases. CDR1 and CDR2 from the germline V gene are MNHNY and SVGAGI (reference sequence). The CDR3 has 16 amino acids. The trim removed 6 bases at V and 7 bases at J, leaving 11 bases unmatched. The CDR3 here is CASSENLAGGFNEQFF. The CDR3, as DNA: TGTGCCAGCAGCGAGAATTTAGCGGGGGGGTTTAATGAGCAGTTCTTC.

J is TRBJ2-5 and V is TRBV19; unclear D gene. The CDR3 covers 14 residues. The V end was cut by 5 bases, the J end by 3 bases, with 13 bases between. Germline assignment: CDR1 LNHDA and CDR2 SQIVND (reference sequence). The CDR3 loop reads CASSETRFEETQYF. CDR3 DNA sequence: TGTGCCAGTAGTGAGACAAGGTTCGAAGAGACCCAGTACTTC. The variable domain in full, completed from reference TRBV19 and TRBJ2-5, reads DGGITQSPKYLFRKEGQNVTLSCEQNLNHDAMYWYRQDPGQGLRLIYYSQIVNDFQKGDIAEGYSVSREKKESFPLTVTSAQKNPTAFYLCASSETRFEETQYFGPGTRLLVL.

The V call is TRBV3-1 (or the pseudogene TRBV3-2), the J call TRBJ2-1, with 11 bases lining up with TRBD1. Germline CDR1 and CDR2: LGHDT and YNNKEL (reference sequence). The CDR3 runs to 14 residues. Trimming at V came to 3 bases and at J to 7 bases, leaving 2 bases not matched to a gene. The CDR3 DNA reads TGTGCCAGCAGCCAGGGACAGGGGGTAAATGAGCAGTTCTTC. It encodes CASSQGQGVNEQFF.

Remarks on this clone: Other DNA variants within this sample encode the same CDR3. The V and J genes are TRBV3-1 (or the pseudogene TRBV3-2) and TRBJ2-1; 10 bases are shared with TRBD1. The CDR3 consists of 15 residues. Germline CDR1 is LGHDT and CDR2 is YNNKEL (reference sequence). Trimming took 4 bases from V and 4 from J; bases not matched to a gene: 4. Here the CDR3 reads CASSPRDRGYNEQFF. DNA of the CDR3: TGTGCCAGCAGCCCCCGGGACAGGGGTTACAATGAGCAGTTCTTC.

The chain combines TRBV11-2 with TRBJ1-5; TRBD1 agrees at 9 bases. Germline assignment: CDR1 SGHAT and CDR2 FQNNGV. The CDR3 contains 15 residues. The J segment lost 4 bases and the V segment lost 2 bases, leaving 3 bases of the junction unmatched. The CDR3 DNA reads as TGTGCCAGCAGCTTAACAGGGGGCCCGAATCAGCCCCAGCATTTT. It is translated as CASSLTGGPNQPQHF.

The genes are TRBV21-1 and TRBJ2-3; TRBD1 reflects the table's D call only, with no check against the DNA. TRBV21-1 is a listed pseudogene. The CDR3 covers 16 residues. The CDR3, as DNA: TGTGCCAGCAGCATCCGGACAGGGCCCTTCACAGATACGCAGTATTTT. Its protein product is CASSIRTGPFTDTQYF.

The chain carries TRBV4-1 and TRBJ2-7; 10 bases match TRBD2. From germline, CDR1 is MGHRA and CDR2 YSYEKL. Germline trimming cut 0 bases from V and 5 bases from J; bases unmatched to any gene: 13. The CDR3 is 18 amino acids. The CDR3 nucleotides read TGCGCCAGCAGCCAAGATCGGCAAGCGGGGGGGCCTAAGGACGAGCAGTACTTC. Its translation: CASSQDRQAGGPKDEQYF.

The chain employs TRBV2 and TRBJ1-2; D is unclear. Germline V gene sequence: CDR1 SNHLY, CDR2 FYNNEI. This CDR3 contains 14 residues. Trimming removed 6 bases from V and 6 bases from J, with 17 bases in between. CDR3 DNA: TGTGCCAGCAGGCCCGCGGGGAGAGGGAATGGCTACACCTTC. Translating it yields CASRPAGRGNGYTF.

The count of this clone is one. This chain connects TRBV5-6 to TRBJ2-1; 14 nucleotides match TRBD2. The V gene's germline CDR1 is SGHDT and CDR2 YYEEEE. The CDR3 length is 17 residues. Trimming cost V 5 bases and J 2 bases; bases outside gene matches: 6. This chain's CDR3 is CASRRTGLAGAYNEQFF. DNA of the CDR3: TGTGCCAGCAGACGGACGGGACTAGCGGGAGCCTACAATGAGCAGTTCTTC.

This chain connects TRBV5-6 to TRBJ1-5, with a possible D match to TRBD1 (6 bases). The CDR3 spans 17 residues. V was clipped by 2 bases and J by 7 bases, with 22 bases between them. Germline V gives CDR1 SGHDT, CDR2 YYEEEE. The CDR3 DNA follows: TGTGCCAGCAGCTTTGGGACAAGGTACCCCTCGTTGCAGCCCCAGCATTTT. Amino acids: CASSFGTRYPSLQPQHF.

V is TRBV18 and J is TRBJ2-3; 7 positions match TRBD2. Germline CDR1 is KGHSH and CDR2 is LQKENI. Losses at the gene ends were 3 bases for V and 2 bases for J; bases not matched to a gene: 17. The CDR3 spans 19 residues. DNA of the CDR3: TGTGCCAGCTCACCCCGAGGCGGGGGTCGTGGCCGTTTCACAGATACGCAGTATTTT. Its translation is CASSPRGGGRGRFTDTQYF.